This T cell receptor (beta chain) was identified during a study of blood T cell repertoires in COVID-19. Study-level information: Whether acute or convalescent, the COVID-19 samples came from the United States, Italy and Spain. The analysed material was cDNA or gDNA that came from T cells, B-cell-depleted T cells, or PBMCs.

Authors' methods: Nucleated cell counts were estimated from reference gene primer amplification. Using immunoSEQ multiplex PCR, the repertoire was profiled, and TCRdb retains in-frame clones only, with some absent. V, J and clone size reflect that table, while D and trimming were determined from the DNA. The sample holds 140,000 or so clones, 80% to 85% seen once. Deletions cut 8 bases from V and 0 bases from J, with 11 bases between. The CDR3 loop spans 13 amino acids. CDR1 SGHKS and CDR2 YYEKEE come from the germline V gene (reference sequence). This chain links TRBV5-5 with TRBJ1-1, with no clear D. This TCR came from a human donor in a cohort sampled during active COVID-19. Sequencing was carried out using peripheral blood. CDR3 coding DNA: TGTGCCAGTGATAACAGCATGAACACTGAAGCTTTCTTT. Translation gives CASDNSMNTEAFF. Full variable domain (outside the CDR3, taken from reference TRBV5-5 and TRBJ1-1): DAGVTQSPTHLIKTRGQQVTLRCSPISGHKSVSWYQQVLGQGPQFIFQYYEKEERGRGNFPDRFSARQFPNYSSELNVNALLLGDSALYLCASDNSMNTEAFFGQGTRLTVV.